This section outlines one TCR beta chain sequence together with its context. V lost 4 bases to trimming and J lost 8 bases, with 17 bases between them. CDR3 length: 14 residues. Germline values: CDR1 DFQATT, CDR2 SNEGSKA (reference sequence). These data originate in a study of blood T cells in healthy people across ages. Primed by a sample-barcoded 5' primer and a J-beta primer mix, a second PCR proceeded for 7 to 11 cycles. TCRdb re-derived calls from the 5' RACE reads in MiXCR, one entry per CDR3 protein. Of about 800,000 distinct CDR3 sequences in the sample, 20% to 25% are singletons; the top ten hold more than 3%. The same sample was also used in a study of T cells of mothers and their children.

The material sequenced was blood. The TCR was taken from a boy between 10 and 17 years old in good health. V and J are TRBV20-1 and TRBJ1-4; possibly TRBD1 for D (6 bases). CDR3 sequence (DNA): TGCAGTGCTATCCCGGCCCAGGGGCAAGAAAAACTGTTTTTT. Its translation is CSAIPAQGQEKLFF.